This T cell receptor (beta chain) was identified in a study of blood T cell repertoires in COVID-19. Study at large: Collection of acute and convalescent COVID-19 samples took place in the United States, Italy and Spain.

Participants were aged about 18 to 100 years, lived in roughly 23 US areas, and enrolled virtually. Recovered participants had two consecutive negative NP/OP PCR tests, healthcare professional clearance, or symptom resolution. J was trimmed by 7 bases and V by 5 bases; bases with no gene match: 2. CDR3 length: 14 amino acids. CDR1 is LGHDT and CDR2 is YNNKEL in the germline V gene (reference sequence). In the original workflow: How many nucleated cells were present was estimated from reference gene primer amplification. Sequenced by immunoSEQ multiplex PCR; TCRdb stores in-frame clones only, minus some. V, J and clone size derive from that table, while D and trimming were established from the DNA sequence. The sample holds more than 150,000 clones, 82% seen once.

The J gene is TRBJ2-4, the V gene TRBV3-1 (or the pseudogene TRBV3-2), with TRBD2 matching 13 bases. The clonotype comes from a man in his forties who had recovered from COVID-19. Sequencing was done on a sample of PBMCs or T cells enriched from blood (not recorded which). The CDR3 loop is CASSAGLAGNIQYF. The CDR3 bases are TGTGCCAGCAGCGCGGGACTAGCGGGGAACATTCAGTACTTC.